The TCR beta chain under discussion was sequenced for a study of Graves' ophthalmopathy and Graves' hyperthyroidism. Germline V gene lookup returns CDR1 SEHNR and CDR2 FQNEAQ (reference sequence). V lost 2 bases and J lost 0, with 10 bases in between. The length of the CDR3 is 15 residues. Amplification from RNA transcripts yielded the TCR beta CDR3 regions. Amplification began with first-round RT-PCR using HTBI primers, then second-round multiplex PCR was performed. Using its own MiXCR run on the multiplex PCR reads, TCRdb lists one record per CDR3 protein. This table has 580,000 or so distinct CDR3 sequences, roughly 40% appearing once. This clonotype was counted at least ten times.

This clonotype was sampled from an adult man with Graves' hyperthyroidism. The chain joins TRBV7-9 to TRBJ1-2, with no clear D. The material sequenced was peripheral blood or thyroid tissue (not recorded which). The CDR3 nucleotides are TGTGCCAGCAGCTTATCCCTCTCTACTAACTATGGCTACACCTTC. This encodes CASSLSLSTNYGYTF.